Listed below are T cell receptor beta chains from one sample, sequenced in a study of T cells in Graves' hyperthyroidism and ophthalmopathy. TCRdb reanalysed the multiplex PCR reads using MiXCR and keeps one entry per CDR3 protein. The table shows hundreds of thousands of distinct CDR3 sequences, with roughly 14% occurring only once. Specimen: blood. These receptors came from a man aged 18-30 years with Graves' ophthalmopathy. Each CDR3 is given with its conserved first and last residue. Each record gives: D gene, clone size, CDR3 length, V gene, J gene, CDR3 protein, CDR3 DNA. A D gene is named only where the DNA matches it firmly. Clone size is shown for a subset of rows, as once, few, many or a class of expanded clone.

TRBD1,many,14,TRBV12-3/TRBV12-4,TRBJ1-2,CASRPGQGMYGYTF,TGTGCCAGCAGACCGGGACAGGGAATGTATGGCTACACCTTC
.,.,12,TRBV7-9,TRBJ2-1,CASSSDNNEQFF,TGTGCCAGCAGCTCAGACAACAATGAGCAGTTCTTC
.,many,14,TRBV5-1,TRBJ1-1,CASPREGENTEAFF,TGCGCCAGCCCCCGGGAGGGAGAAAACACTGAAGCTTTCTTT
.,many,15,TRBV2,TRBJ2-3,CASSATSWGTDTQYF,TGTGCCAGCAGTGCCACCAGCTGGGGAACAGATACGCAGTATTTT
TRBD2,many,12,TRBV11-2,TRBJ2-2,CASSRGVGELFF,TGTGCCAGCAGCCGGGGGGTCGGGGAGCTGTTTTTT
TRBD1,few,14,TRBV3-1,TRBJ1-1,CASSPRQGGTEAFF,TGTGCCAGCAGCCCCAGACAGGGCGGTACTGAAGCTTTCTTT
.,many,15,TRBV27,TRBJ2-3,CASSLLGGLTDTQYF,TGTGCCAGCAGTTTATTGGGGGGCCTCACAGATACGCAGTATTTT
.,many,14,TRBV6-6,TRBJ2-3,CASSYSGRADTQYF,TGTGCCAGCAGTTACTCGGGCCGCGCCGATACGCAGTATTTT
.,many,15,TRBV15,TRBJ2-5,CATSTRQYGRETQYF,TGTGCCACCAGCACAAGACAGTACGGCAGGGAGACCCAGTACTTC
.,few,15,TRBV19,TRBJ2-3,CASSVLAGVADTQYF,TGTGCCAGTAGTGTTTTAGCAGGGGTGGCAGATACGCAGTATTTT